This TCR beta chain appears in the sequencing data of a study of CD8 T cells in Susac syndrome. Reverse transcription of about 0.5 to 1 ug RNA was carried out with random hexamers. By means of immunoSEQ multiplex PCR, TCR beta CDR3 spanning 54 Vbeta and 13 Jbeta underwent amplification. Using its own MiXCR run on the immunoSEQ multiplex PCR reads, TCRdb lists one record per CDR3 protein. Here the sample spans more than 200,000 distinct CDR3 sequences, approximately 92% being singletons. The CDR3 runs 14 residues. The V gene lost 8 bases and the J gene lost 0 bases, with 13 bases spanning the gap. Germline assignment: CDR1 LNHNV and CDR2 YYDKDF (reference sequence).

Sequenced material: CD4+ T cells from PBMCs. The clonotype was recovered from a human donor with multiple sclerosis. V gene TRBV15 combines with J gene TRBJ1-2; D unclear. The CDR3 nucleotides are TGTGCCACCTCCCCGCGGGGAGCTAACTATGGCTACACCTTC. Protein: CATSPRGANYGYTF.